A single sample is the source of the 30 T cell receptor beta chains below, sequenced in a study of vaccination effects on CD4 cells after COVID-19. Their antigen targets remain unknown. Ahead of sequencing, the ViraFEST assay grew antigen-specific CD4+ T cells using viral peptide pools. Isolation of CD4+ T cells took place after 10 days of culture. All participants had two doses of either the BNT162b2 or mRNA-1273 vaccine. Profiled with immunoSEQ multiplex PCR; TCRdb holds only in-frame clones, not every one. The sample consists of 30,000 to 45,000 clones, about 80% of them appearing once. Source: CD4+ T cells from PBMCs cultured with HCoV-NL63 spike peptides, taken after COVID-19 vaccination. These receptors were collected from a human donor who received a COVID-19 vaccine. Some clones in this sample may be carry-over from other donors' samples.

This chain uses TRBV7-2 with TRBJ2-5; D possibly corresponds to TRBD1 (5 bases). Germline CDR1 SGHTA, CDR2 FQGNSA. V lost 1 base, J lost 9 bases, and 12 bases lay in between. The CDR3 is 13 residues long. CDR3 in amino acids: CASSLGAGWAQYF. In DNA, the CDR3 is TGTGCCAGCAGCTTAGGGGCAGGGTGGGCCCAGTACTTC.

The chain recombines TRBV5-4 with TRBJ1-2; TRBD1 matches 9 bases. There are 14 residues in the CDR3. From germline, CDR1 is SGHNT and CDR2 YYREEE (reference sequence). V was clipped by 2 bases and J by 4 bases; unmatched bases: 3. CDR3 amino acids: CASSLTGGGYGYTF. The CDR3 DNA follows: TGTGCCAGCAGCTTAACAGGGGGCGGCTATGGCTACACCTTC. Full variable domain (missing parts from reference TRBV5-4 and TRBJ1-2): ETGVTQSPTHLIKTRGQQVTLRCSSQSGHNTVSWYQQALGQGPQFIFQYYREEENGRGNFPPRFSGLQFPNYSSELNVNALELDDSALYLCASSLTGGGYGYTFGSGTRLTVV.

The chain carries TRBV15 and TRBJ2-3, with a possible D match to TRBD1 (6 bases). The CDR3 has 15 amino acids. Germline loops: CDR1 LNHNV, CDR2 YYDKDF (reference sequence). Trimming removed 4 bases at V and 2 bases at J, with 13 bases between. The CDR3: CATSKEQGPTDTQYF. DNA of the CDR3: TGTGCCACCAGCAAAGAACAGGGCCCCACAGATACGCAGTATTTT.

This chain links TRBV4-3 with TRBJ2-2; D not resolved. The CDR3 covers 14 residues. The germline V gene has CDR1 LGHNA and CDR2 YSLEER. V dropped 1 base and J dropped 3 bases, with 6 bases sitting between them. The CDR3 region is CASSQVRDTGELFF. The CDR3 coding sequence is TGCGCCAGCAGCCAAGTCAGAGACACCGGGGAGCTGTTTTTT.

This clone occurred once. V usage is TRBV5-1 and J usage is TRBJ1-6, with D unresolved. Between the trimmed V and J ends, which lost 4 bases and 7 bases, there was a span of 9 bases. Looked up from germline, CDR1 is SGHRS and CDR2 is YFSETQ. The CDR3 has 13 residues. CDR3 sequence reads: CASSRDSNSPLHF. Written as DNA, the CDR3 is TGCGCCAGCAGCAGAGATTCGAATTCACCCCTCCACTTT.

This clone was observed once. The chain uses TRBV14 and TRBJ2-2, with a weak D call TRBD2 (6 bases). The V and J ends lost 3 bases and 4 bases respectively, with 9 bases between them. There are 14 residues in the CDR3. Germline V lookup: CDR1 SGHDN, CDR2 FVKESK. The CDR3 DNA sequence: TGTGCCAGCAGCCAGACTAGATCCACCGGGGAGCTGTTTTTT. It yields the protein CASSQTRSTGELFF.

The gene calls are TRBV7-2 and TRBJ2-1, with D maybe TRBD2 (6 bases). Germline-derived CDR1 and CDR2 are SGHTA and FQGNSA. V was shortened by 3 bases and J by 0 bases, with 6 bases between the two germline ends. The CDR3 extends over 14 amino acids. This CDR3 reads CASSLGGSYNEQFF. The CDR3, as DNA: TGTGCCAGCAGCTTGGGGGGCTCCTACAATGAGCAGTTCTTC.

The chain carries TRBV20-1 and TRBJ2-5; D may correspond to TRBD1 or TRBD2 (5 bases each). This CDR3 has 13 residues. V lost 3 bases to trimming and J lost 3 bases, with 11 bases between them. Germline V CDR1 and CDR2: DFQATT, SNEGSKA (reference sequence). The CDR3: CSASGGTKETQYF. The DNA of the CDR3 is TGCAGTGCTAGTGGTGGGACCAAAGAGACCCAGTACTTC.

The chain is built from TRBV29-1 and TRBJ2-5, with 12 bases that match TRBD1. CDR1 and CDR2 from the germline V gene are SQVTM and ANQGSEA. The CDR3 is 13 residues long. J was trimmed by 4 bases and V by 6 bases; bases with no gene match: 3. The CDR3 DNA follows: TGCAGCGTAGGGGACAGGGGGCGAGAGACCCAGTACTTC. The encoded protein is CSVGDRGRETQYF.

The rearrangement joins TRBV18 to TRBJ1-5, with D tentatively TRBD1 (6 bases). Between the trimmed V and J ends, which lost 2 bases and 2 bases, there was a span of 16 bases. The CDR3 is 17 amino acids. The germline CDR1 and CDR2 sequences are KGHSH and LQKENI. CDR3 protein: CASSPAPEGVGNQPQHF. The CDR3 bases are TGTGCCAGCTCACCAGCCCCAGAGGGGGTGGGCAATCAGCCCCAGCATTTT.

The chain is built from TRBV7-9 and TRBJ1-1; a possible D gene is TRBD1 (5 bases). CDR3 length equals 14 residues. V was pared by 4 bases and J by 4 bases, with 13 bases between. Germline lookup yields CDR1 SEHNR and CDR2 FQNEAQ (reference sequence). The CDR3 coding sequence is TGTGCCAGCAGCTCACCCGACAGAACCACTGAAGCTTTCTTT. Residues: CASSSPDRTTEAFF.

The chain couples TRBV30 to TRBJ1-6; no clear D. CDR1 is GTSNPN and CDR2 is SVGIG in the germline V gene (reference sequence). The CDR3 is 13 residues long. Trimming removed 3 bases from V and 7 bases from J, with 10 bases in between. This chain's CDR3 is CAWSAGLNSPLHF. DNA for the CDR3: TGTGCCTGGAGCGCAGGATTAAATTCACCCCTCCACTTT.

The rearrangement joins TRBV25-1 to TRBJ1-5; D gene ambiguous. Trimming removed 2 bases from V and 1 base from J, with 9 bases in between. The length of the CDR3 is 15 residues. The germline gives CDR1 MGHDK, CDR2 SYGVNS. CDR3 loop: CASSESGMSNQPQHF. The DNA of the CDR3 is TGTGCCAGCAGTGAAAGTGGTATGAGCAATCAGCCCCAGCATTTT.

The CDR3 region is CASSQDLGGEKLFF. CDR3 in DNA: TGTGCCAGCAGCCAAGATTTGGGCGGGGAAAAACTGTTTTTT. V is TRBV3-1 (or the pseudogene TRBV3-2) and J is TRBJ1-4; no clear D gene. V lost 0 bases to trimming and J lost 8 bases, with 10 bases between them. Germline V gene data show CDR1 as LGHDT and CDR2 as YNNKEL (reference sequence). This CDR3 comprises 14 residues.

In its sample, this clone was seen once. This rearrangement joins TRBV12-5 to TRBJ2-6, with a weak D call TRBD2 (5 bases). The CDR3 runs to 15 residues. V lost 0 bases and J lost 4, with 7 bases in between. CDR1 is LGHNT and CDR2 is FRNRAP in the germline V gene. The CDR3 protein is CASGLVRGGANVLTF. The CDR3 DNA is TGTGCTAGTGGTTTGGTACGGGGAGGGGCCAACGTCCTGACTTTC.

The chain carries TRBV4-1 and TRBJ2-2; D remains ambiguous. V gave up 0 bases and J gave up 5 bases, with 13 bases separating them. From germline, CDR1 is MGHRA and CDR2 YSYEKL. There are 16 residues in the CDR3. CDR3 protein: CASSQEEAARTGELFF. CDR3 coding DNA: TGCGCCAGCAGCCAAGAGGAAGCAGCAAGGACCGGGGAGCTGTTTTTT.

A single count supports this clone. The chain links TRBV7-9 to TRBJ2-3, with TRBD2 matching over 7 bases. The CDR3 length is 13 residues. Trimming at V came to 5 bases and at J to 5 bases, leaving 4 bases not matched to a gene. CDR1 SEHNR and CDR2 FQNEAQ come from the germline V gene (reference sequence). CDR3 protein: CASSVAGVDTQYF. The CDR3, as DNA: TGTGCCAGCAGCGTGGCGGGGGTAGATACGCAGTATTTT.

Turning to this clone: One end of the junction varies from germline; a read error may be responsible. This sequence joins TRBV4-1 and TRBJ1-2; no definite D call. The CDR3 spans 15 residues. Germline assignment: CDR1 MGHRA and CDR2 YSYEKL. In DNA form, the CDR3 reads TGCGCCAGCAGCCGTCTCGGAGGAGGAAACTTTGGCTACACCTTC. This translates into CASSRLGGGNFGYTF.

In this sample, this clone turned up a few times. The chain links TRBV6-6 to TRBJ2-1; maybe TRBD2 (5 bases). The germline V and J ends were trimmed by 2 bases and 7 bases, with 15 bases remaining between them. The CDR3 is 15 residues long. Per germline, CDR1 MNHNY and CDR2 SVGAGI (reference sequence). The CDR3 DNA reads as TGTGCCAGCAGTTACGGCGGAGAGGGTAGGAATGAGCAGTTCTTC. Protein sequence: CASSYGGEGRNEQFF.

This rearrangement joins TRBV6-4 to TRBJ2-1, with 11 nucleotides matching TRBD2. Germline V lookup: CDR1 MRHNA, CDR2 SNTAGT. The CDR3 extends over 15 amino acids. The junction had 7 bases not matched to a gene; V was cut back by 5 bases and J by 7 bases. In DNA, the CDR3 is TGTGCCAGCAGTTCTAGCGGGGGGTCTTGGAATGAGCAGTTCTTC. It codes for CASSSSGGSWNEQFF.

CDR3 sequence reads: CASKTAQGTPLHF. CDR3 nucleotides: TGTGCCAGTAAAACGGCCCAGGGAACACCCCTCCACTTT. This sequence joins TRBV19 and TRBJ1-6, with D possibly being TRBD1 (5 bases). The CDR3 has 13 amino acids. Trimming removed 7 bases at V and 11 bases at J, with 15 bases between. Germline V CDR1 and CDR2: LNHDA, SQIVND (reference sequence).

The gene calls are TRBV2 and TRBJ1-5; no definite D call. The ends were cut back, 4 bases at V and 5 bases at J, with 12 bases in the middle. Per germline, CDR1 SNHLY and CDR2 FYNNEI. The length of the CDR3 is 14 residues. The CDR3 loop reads CASSVRTGYQPQHF. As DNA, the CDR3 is TGTGCCAGCAGTGTTAGGACGGGCTATCAGCCCCAGCATTTT.

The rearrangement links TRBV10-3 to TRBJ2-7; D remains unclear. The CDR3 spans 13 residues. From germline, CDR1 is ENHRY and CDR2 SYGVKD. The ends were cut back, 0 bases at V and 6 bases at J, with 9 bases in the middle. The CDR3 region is CAISESGGSEQYV. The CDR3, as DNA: TGTGCCATCAGTGAGTCGGGCGGTTCCGAGCAGTACGTC.

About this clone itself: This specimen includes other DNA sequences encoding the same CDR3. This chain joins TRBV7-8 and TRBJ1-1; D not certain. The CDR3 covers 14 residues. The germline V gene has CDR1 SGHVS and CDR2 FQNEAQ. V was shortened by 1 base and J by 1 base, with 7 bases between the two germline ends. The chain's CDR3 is CASSLVAGNTEAFF. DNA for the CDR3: TGTGCCAGCAGCTTAGTGGCAGGGAACACTGAAGCTTTCTTT.

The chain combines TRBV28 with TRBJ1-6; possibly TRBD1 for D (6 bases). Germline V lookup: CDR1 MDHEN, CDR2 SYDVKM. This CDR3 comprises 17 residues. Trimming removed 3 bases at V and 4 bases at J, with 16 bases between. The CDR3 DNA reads TGTGCCAGCAGTTTGGGGGCAGTGCGCACTTATAATTCACCCCTCCACTTT. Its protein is CASSLGAVRTYNSPLHF.

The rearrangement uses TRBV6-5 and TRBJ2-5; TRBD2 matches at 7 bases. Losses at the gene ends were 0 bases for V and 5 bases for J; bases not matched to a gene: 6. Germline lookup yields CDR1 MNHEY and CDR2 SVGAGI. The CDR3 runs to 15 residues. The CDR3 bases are TGTGCCAGCAGTTACTCGAGGCGGGGGAAGGAGACCCAGTACTTC. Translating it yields CASSYSRRGKETQYF.

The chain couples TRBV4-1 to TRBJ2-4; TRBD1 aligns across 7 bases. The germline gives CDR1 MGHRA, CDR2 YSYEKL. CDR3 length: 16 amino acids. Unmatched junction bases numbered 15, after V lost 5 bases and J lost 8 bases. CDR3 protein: CASSSGPFGQVDIQYF. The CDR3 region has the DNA TGCGCCAGCAGCTCAGGACCCTTTGGACAGGTAGACATTCAGTACTTC.

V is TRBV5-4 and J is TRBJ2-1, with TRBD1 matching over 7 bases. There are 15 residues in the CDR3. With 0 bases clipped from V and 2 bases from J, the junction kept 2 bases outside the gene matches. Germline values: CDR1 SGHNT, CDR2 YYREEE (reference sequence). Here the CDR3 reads CASSLGQGAYNEQFF. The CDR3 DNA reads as TGTGCCAGCAGCTTGGGACAGGGAGCCTACAATGAGCAGTTCTTC. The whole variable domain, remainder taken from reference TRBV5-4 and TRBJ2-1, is ETGVTQSPTHLIKTRGQQVTLRCSSQSGHNTVSWYQQALGQGPQFIFQYYREEENGRGNFPPRFSGLQFPNYSSELNVNALELDDSALYLCASSLGQGAYNEQFFGPGTRLTVL.

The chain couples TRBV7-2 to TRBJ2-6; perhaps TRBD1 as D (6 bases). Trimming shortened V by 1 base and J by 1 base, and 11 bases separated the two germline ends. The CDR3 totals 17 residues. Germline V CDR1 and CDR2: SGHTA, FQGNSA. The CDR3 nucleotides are TGTGCCAGCAGCTTAGAGGCCAGGGGTTCTGGGGCCAACGTCCTGACTTTC. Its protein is CASSLEARGSGANVLTF. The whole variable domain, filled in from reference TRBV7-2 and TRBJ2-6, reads GAGVSQSPSNKVTEKGKDVELRCDPISGHTALYWYRQSLGQGLEFLIYFQGNSAPDKSGLPSDRFSAERTGGSVSTLTIQRTQQEDSAVYLCASSLEARGSGANVLTFGAGSRLTVL.

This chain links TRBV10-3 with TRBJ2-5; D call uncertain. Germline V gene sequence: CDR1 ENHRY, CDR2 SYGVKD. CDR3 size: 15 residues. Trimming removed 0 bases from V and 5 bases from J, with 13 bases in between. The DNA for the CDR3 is TGTGCCATCAGTGAGTCACCCGTGCGCGTGGAGACCCAGTACTTC. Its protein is CAISESPVRVETQYF.